This TCR beta chain was identified during a study of cytomegalovirus exposure and HLA in healthy donors. Study-level findings and limits: Per published accounts, TCR beta sequences correctly predicted the HLA-A and HLA-B alleles of most subjects. The study recorded some 160 TCR beta chains that were cytomegalovirus-associated.

Germline V gives CDR1 SGHDT, CDR2 YYEEEE. The CDR3 contains 16 residues. Between the trimmed V and J ends, which lost 0 bases and 1 base, there was a span of 12 bases. A word on this clone: The antigen remains undetermined.

The PCR was carried out with 60 Vbeta primers and 13 Jbeta primers. The method was immunoSEQ multiplex PCR; TCRdb's version includes in-frame clones alone and lacks a portion of them. The sample includes around 150,000 clones, roughly 82% of them seen just once. The source is a man aged 45-60 years in good health and CMV-seropositive. V is TRBV5-6 and J is TRBJ2-3; D not certain. Sequencing was done on a sample of PBMCs. CDR3 in amino acids: CASSLAINYRTDTQYF. CDR3 nucleotides: TGTGCCAGCAGCTTGGCCATTAACTACCGCACAGATACGCAGTATTTT.